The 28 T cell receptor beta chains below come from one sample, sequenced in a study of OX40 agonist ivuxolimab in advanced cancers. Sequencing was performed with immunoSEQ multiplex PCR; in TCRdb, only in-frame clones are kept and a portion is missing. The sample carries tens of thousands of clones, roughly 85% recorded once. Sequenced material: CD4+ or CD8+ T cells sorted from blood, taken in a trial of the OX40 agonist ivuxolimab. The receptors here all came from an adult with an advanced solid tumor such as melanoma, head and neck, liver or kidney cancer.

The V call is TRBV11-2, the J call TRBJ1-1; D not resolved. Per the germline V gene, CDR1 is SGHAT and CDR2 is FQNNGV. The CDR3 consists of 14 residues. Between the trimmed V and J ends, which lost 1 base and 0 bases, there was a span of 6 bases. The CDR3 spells CASSLGAVNTEAFF. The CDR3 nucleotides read TGTGCCAGCAGCTTAGGGGCGGTGAACACTGAAGCTTTCTTT.

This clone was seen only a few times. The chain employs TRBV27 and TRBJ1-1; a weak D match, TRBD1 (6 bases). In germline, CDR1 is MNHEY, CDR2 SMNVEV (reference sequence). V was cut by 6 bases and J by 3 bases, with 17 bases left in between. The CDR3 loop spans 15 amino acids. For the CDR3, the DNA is TGTGCCAGCAGCCCCGGCGGGGGGCCTTACACTGAAGCTTTCTTT. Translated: CASSPGGGPYTEAFF.

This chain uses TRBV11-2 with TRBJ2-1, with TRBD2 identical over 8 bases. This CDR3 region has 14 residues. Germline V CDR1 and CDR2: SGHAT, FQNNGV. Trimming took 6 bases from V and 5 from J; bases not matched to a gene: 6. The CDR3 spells CASRGTRRNNEQFF. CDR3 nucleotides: TGTGCCAGCAGGGGGACTAGAAGGAACAATGAGCAGTTCTTC.

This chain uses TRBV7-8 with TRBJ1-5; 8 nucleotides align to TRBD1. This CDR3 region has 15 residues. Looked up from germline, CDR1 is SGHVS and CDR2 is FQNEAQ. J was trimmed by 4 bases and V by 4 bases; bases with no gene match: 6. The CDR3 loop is CASSSADRGNQPQHF. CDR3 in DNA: TGTGCCAGCAGCTCCGCTGACAGGGGAAATCAGCCCCAGCATTTT.

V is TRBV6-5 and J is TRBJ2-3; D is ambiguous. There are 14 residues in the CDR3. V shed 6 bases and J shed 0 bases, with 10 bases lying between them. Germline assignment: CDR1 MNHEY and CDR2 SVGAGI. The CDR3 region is CASRERMSTDTQYF. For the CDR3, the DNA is TGTGCCAGCAGAGAGAGAATGAGCACAGATACGCAGTATTTT.

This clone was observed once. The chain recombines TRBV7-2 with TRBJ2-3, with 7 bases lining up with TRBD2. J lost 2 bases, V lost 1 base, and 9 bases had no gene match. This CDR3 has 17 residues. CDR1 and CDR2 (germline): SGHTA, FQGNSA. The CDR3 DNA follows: TGTGCCAGCAGCTTAGGGTCTAGCGGCCTTCTCACAGATACGCAGTATTTT. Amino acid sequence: CASSLGSSGLLTDTQYF.

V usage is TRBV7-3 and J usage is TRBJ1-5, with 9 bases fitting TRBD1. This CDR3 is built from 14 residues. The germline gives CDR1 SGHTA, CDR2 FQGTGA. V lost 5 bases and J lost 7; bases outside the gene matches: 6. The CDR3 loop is CASSPQDRGQPQHF. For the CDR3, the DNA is TGTGCCAGCAGCCCTCAGGACAGGGGCCAGCCCCAGCATTTT. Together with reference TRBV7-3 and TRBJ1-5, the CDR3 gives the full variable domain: GAGVSQTPSNKVTEKGKYVELRCDPISGHTALYWYRQSLGQGPEFLIYFQGTGAADDSGLPNDRFFAVRPEGSVSTLKIQRTERGDSAVYLCASSPQDRGQPQHFGDGTRLSIL.

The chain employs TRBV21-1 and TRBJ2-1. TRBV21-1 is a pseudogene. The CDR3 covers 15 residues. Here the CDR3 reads CASSRKTTLYNEQFF. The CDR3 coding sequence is TGTGCCAGCAGCAGAAAAACGACCTTATACAATGAGCAGTTCTTC.

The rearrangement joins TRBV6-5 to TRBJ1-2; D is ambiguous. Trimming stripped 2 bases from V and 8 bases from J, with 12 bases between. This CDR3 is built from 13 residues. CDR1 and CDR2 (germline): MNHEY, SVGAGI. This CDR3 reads CASSYRRGEGYTF. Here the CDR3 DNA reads TGTGCCAGCAGTTACCGCCGGGGTGAGGGCTACACCTTC.

The DNA for the CDR3 is TGTGCCTGGGAGACTGTACCTTCAAACTATGGCTACACCTTC. Its translation: CAWETVPSNYGYTF. The chain couples TRBV30 to TRBJ1-2; D not resolved. The germline CDR1 and CDR2 sequences are GTSNPN and SVGIG (reference sequence). Trimming removed 5 bases from V and 2 bases from J, with 15 bases in between. The CDR3 has 14 amino acids.

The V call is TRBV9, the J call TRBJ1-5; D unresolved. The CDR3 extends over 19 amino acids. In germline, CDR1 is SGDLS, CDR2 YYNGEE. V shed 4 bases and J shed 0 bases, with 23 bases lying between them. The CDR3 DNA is TGTGCCAGCAGCACGTCATGTCGGAATTCAACCTATAGCAATCAGCCCCAGCATTTT. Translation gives CASSTSCRNSTYSNQPQHF.

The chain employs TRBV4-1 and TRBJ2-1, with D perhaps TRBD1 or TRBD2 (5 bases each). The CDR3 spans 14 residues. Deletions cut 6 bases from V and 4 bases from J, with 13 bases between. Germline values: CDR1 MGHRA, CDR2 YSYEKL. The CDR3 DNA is TGCGCCAGCAGGTTCAGGGAGAGGTACAATGAGCAGTTCTTC. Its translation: CASRFRERYNEQFF.

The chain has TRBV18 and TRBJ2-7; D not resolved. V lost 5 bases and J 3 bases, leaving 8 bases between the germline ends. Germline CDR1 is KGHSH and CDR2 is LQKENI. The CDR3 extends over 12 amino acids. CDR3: CASSADGYEQYF. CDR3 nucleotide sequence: TGTGCCAGCTCAGCGGACGGCTACGAGCAGTACTTC.

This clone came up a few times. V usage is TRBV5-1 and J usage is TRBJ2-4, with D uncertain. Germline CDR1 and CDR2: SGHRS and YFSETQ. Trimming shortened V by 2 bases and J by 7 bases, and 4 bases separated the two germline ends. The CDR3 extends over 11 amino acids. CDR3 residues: CASSLKNIQYF. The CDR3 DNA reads TGCGCCAGCAGCTTAAAGAACATTCAGTACTTC. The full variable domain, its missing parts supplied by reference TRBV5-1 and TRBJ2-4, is KAGVTQTPRYLIKTRGQQVTLSCSPISGHRSVSWYQQTPGQGLQFLFEYFSETQRNKGNFPGRFSGRQFSNSRSEMNVSTLELGDSALYLCASSLKNIQYFGAGTRLSVL.

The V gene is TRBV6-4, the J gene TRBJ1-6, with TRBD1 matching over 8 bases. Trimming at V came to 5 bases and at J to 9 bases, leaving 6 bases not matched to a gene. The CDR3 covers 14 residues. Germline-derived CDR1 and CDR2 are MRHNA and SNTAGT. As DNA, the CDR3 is TGTGCCAGCAGTACAGGGGGTCCAGGTTCACCCCTCCACTTT. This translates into CASSTGGPGSPLHF.

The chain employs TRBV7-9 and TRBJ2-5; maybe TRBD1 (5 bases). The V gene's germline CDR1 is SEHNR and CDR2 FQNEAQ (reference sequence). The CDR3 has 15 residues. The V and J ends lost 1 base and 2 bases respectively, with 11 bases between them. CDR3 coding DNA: TGTGCCAGCAGCTTAGTTCTGGGGCAACAAGAGACCCAGTACTTC. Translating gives CASSLVLGQQETQYF.

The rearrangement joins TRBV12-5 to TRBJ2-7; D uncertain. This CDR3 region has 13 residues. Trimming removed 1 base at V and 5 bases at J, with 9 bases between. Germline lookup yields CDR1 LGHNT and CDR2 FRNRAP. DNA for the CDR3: TGTGCTAGTGGTTTGGGGCCGGAGAACGAGCAGTACTTC. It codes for CASGLGPENEQYF.

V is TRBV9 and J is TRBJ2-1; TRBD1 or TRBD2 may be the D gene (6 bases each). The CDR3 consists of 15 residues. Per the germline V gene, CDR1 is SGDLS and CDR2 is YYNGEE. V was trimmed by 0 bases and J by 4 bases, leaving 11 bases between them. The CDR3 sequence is CASSVAGGSYNEQFF. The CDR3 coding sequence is TGTGCCAGCAGCGTAGCCGGGGGCTCGTACAATGAGCAGTTCTTC.

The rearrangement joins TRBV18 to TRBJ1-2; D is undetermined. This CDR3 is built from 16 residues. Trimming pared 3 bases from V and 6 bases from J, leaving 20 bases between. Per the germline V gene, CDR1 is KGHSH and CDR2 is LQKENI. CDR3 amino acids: CASSPALRGSENGYTF. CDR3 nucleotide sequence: TGTGCCAGCTCACCCGCGCTGCGGGGTTCAGAAAATGGCTACACCTTC.

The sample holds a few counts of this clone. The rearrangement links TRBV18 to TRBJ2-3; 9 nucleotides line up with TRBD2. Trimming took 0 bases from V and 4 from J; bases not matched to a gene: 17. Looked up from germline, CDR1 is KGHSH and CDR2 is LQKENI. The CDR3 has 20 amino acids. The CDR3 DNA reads TGTGCCAGCTCACCACCTTGGGGCGGGAGGGCCTCGAGGCGAGCAGATACGCAGTATTTT. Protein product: CASSPPWGGRASRRADTQYF.

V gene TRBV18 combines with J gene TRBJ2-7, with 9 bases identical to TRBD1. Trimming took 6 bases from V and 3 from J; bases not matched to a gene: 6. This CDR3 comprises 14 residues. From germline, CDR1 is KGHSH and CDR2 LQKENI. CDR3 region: CASSRRQGDYEQYF. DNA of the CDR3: TGTGCCAGCTCCCGCCGACAGGGGGACTACGAGCAGTACTTC.

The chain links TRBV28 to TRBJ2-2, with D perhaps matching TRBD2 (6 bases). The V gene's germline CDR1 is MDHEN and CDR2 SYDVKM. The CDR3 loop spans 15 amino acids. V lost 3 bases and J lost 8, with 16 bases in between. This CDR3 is CASSFSGLGGGELFF. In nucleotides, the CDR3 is TGTGCCAGCAGTTTTTCAGGTTTGGGAGGTGGGGAGCTGTTTTTT.

CDR3 region: CASSKHPRRGRSSYEQYF. The CDR3 DNA reads as TGTGCCAGCAGCAAACATCCCCGCCGGGGGCGGAGCTCCTACGAGCAGTACTTC. V is TRBV7-8 and J is TRBJ2-7, with D tentatively TRBD1 or TRBD2 (6 bases each). V lost 5 bases and J lost 0, with 23 bases in between. CDR1 and CDR2 from the germline V gene are SGHVS and FQNEAQ. This CDR3 has 18 residues.

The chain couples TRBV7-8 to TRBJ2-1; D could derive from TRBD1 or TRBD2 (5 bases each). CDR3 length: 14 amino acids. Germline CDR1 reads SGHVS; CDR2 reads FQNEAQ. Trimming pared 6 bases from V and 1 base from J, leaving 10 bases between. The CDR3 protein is CASSTGASYNEQFF. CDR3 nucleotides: TGTGCCAGCAGTACCGGGGCTTCCTACAATGAGCAGTTCTTC.

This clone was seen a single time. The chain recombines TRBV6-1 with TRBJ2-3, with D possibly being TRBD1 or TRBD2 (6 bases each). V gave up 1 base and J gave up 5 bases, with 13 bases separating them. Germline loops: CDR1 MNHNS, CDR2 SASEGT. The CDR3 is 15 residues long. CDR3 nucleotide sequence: TGTGCCAGCAGTGAAGTGGGGGGCCGGGGAGATACGCAGTATTTT. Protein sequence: CASSEVGGRGDTQYF.

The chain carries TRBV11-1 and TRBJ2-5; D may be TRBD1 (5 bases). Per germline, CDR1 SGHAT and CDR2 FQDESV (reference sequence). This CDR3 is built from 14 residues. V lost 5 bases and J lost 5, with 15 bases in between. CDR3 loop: CASSPSQVTETQYF. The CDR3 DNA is TGTGCCAGCAGCCCCTCACAGGTTACGGAGACCCAGTACTTC.

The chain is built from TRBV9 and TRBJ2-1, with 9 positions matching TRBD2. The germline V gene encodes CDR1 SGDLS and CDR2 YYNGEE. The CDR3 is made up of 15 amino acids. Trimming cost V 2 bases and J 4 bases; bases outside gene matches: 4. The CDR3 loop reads CASSVSSGAYNEQFF. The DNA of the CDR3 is TGTGCCAGCAGCGTGTCTAGCGGGGCTTACAATGAGCAGTTCTTC.

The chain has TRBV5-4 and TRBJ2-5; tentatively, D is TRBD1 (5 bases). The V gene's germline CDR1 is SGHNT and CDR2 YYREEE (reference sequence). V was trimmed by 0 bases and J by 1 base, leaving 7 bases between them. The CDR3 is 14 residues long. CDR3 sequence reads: CASSLEQAQETQYF. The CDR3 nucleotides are TGTGCCAGCAGCTTGGAACAGGCCCAAGAGACCCAGTACTTC. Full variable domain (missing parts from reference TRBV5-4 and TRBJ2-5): ETGVTQSPTHLIKTRGQQVTLRCSSQSGHNTVSWYQQALGQGPQFIFQYYREEENGRGNFPPRFSGLQFPNYSSELNVNALELDDSALYLCASSLEQAQETQYFGPGTRLLVL.